The source of this T cell receptor (beta chain) is a study of T-cell memory formation after mild COVID-19. Overall study findings and caveats: The study found contracting CD4+ clones mainly in CM and EM and contracting CD8+ clones in EMRA.

Germline-derived CDR1 and CDR2 are SGHVS and FQNEAQ. Trimming pared 6 bases from V and 1 base from J, leaving 22 bases between. This CDR3 is 18 amino acids long. Via MiXCR, TCRdb re-called the 5' RACE reads, giving one row per CDR3 protein. The sample gives fewer than 650,000 distinct CDR3 sequences, roughly 22% of which show up once; roughly 8.3% is in the top ten. This clonotype was seen only a few times. What it binds is unknown. The source of this sequence is an adult woman who had mild COVID-19 (a few samples of this study predate the infection). Cell type and time point are not known. The chain links TRBV7-8 to TRBJ2-1, with D possibly being TRBD1 (5 bases). The specimen was PBMCs or a T cell subset sorted from them (not recorded which). The CDR3 sequence: CASRPGTRAGLSYNEQFF. Written as DNA, the CDR3 is TGTGCCAGCAGGCCCGGCACTCGTGCAGGGCTTTCCTACAATGAGCAGTTCTTC. The variable domain in full, with the rest retrieved from reference TRBV7-8 and TRBJ2-1, is GAGVSQSPRYKVAKRGQDVALRCDPISGHVSLFWYQQALGQGPEFLTYFQNEAQLDKSGLPSDRFFAERPEGSVSTLKIQRTQQEDSAVYLCASRPGTRAGLSYNEQFFGPGTRLTVL.